A single sample is the source of the 9 T cell receptor beta chains below, sequenced in a study of blood T cell repertoires in COVID-19 (dated by TCRdb to the early 2020s). The library was obtained by the immunoSEQ multiplex PCR assay. TCRdb obtained this table from immuneACCESS and retained in-frame rearrangements with V and J assigned. These tables miss some clones; where compared with another copy, unresolved V genes account for less than half of the shortfall, and the remainder is unexplained. This sample holds around 140,000 clones; 70% to 90% were observed only once. The ten largest clones take up 2.6% of the sample. Specimen: peripheral blood. These receptors were collected from a human donor with acute or convalescent COVID-19. The donor label of this sample is uncertain.

The V call is TRBV24-1, the J call TRBJ1-2; possible D gene TRBD1, 6 bases. In germline, CDR1 is KGHDR, CDR2 SFDVKD. V dropped 3 bases and J dropped 2 bases, with 12 bases sitting between them. This CDR3 has 15 residues. In DNA form, the CDR3 reads TGTGCCACCAGTGATCGGACAGAGGGGAACTATGGCTACACCTTC. It specifies CATSDRTEGNYGYTF.

CDR3 protein: CASSQAGQGANTIYF. The CDR3 bases are TGCGCCAGCAGCCAGGCGGGACAGGGGGCCAACACCATATATTTT. The rearrangement joins TRBV4-3 to TRBJ1-3; TRBD1 aligns across 12 bases. The junction had 4 bases not matched to a gene; V was cut back by 3 bases and J by 7 bases. Germline V CDR1 and CDR2: LGHNA, YSLEER. This CDR3 spans 15 amino acids.

The chain employs TRBV28 and TRBJ1-5; tentative D call: TRBD1 (5 bases). V shed 3 bases and J shed 7 bases, with 16 bases lying between them. The CDR3 extends over 15 amino acids. CDR1 MDHEN and CDR2 SYDVKM come from the germline V gene. CDR3 nucleotides: TGTGCCAGCAGTTTCCTCCAGGGTGACCAACAGCCCCAGCATTTT. Translated, it gives CASSFLQGDQQPQHF.

The chain links TRBV19 to TRBJ1-5, with 10 bases identical to TRBD1. V gave up 9 bases and J gave up 9 bases; unmatched junction bases: 11. The CDR3 has 14 amino acids. CDR1 LNHDA and CDR2 SQIVND come from the germline V gene (reference sequence). The CDR3 loop reads CASATGTGVAPQHF. CDR3 in DNA: TGTGCCAGCGCAACCGGGACAGGGGTAGCGCCCCAGCATTTT.

The chain links TRBV5-1 to TRBJ1-1; weak D call: TRBD1 (5 bases). Trimming took off 0 bases at V and 8 bases at J, with 11 bases between the two ends. Germline V gene sequence: CDR1 SGHRS, CDR2 YFSETQ. CDR3 size: 13 residues. CDR3 protein: CASSLAQETEAFF. The DNA of the CDR3 is TGCGCCAGCAGCTTGGCACAGGAAACAGAAGCTTTCTTT.

This chain connects TRBV4-2 to TRBJ1-3; D might be TRBD1 (6 bases). The CDR3 contains 15 residues. Germline assignment: CDR1 LGHNA and CDR2 YNFKEQ. V shed 3 bases and J shed 2 bases, with 11 bases lying between them. CDR3 amino acids: CASSHHTGTGNTIYF. In nucleotides, the CDR3 is TGTGCCAGCAGCCATCATACAGGGACTGGAAACACCATATATTTT.

The chain is built from TRBV24-1 and TRBJ1-6; 10 bases are shared with TRBD1. Trimming at V came to 2 bases and at J to 7 bases, leaving 4 bases not matched to a gene. The CDR3 runs 16 residues. CDR1 KGHDR and CDR2 SFDVKD come from the germline V gene. CDR3 bases: TGTGCCACCAGTGATTCACGGACAGGGGGGAATTCACCCCTCCACTTT. Translated, it gives CATSDSRTGGNSPLHF.

J is TRBJ1-5 and V is TRBV6-5; 7 nucleotides agree with TRBD1. This CDR3 contains 14 residues. Germline V gene sequence: CDR1 MNHEY, CDR2 SVGAGI. After removal of 6 bases from V and 7 bases from J, the junction contained 9 bases not matched to a gene. CDR3 amino acids: CASSLGQVTQPQHF. The DNA of the CDR3 is TGTGCCAGCAGCCTCGGACAGGTAACGCAGCCCCAGCATTTT.

The CDR3 region has the DNA TGTGCCAGCGCTCGGGACAGGGTGTCCACTGAAGCTTTCTTT. This encodes CASARDRVSTEAFF. The chain recombines TRBV25-1 with TRBJ1-1; 9 bases align to TRBD1. CDR1 is MGHDK and CDR2 is SYGVNS in the germline V gene. The ends lost 8 bases at V and 4 bases at J; junction bases unmatched: 8. The CDR3 loop spans 14 amino acids.